This T cell receptor beta chain is from a study of cytomegalovirus exposure and HLA in healthy donors. The donors, nominally healthy at sampling, likely had unrecorded immune exposures. This CDR3 comprises 12 residues. Germline V gene sequence: CDR1 SEHNR, CDR2 FQNEAQ (reference sequence). Findings of the study overall: Association of a missense DCLRE1C variant with TCR beta V- and J-gene trimming was reported in a later analysis. Sequencing likely caused a cluster of highly shared sequence variants.

It was with 60 Vbeta and 13 Jbeta primers that the PCR ran. Clones were read by immunoSEQ multiplex PCR, and TCRdb kept only the in-frame ones, dropping some. The sample contains 90,000 to 120,000 clones, about 80% of which appear only once. Note on this clone: Its antigen is currently unknown. Sequence at one end of the junction differs from germline and may be a read error.

This TCR came from a man aged 30 to 45 in good health and CMV-seropositive. The chain recombines TRBV7-9 with TRBJ2-4; D is uncertain. The sample consisted of PBMCs. CDR3 loop: CASSLPRNSQYF. The CDR3 DNA reads TGTGCCAGCAGCTTACCCAGAAACAGTCAGTACTTC.